The text below deals with one T cell receptor beta chain. Assay used: immunoSEQ multiplex PCR; TCRdb lists only in-frame clones, some missing. The sample lists about 160,000 clones, roughly 84% occurring once. This record comes from a study of blood T cell repertoires in COVID-19. Study information: T cells, B-cell-depleted T cells, or PBMCs supplied cDNA or gDNA.

The ends were cut back, 4 bases at V and 2 bases at J, with 18 bases in the middle. There are 16 residues in the CDR3. Germline lookup yields CDR1 SGHRS and CDR2 YFSETQ. Participants were aged about 18 to 100 years from around 24 US areas. Material: PBMCs or T cells enriched from blood (not recorded which). This clonotype was obtained from a man between 60 and 75 years old who had recovered from COVID-19. V is TRBV5-1 and J is TRBJ1-2, with D tentatively TRBD1 (5 bases). The CDR3 region has the DNA TGCGCCAGCAGCCCAACAGGCGTACCTGTCAACTATGGCTACACCTTC. It specifies CASSPTGVPVNYGYTF.